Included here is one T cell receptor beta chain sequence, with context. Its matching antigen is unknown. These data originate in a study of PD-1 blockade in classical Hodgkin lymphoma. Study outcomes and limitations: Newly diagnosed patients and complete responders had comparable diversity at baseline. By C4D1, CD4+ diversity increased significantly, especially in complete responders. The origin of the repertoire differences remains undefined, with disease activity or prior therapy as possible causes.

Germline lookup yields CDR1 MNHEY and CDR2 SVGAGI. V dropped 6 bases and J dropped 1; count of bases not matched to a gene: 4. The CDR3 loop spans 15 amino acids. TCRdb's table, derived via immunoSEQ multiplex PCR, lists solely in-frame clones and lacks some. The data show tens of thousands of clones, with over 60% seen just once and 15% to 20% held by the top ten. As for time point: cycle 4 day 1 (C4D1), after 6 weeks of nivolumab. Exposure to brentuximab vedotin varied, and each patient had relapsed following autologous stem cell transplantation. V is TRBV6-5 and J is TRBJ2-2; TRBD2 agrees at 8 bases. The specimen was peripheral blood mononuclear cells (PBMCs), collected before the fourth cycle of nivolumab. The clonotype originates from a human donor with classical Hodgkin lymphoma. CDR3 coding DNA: TGTGCCAGCAGACCAAGCGGGGGGAACACCGGGGAGCTGTTTTTT. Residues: CASRPSGGNTGELFF.